This T cell receptor beta chain was sequenced during a study of CD8+ T cells in alopecia areata. Study background: Tofacitinib exposure lasted 6 to 18 months, followed by 6 months off drug.

This clone appeared a single time. The treatment here: oral pan-JAK inhibitor, 5-10 mg twice daily. Germline CDR1 reads LNHNV; CDR2 reads YYDKDF (reference sequence). Trimming pared 8 bases from V and 1 base from J, leaving 14 bases between. The CDR3 runs 14 residues. Once RNA had been extracted, it was reverse transcribed into cDNA to act as the sequencing template. Assay: immunoSEQ multiplex PCR; the TCRdb copy retains only in-frame clones and omits some. In the table there are over 200,000 clones, around 66% of which are singletons. The specimen comprised CD4+ T cells sorted from blood, sampled at week 4, from a patient treated with tofacitinib. The receptor's source is a human donor with alopecia areata. The chain links TRBV15 to TRBJ1-1; tentative D call: TRBD1 (6 bases). CDR3 sequence reads: CATSQAGANTEAFF. As DNA, the CDR3 is TGTGCCACCTCACAGGCGGGGGCGAACACTGAAGCTTTCTTT. Full variable domain (outside the CDR3, taken from reference TRBV15 and TRBJ1-1): DAMVIQNPRYQVTQFGKPVTLSCSQTLNHNVMYWYQQKSSQAPKLLFHYYDKDFNNEADTPDNFQSRRPNTSFCFLDIRSPGLGDTAMYLCATSQAGANTEAFFGQGTRLTVV.